A selection of T cell receptor beta chains follows, all from one sample in a study of cytomegalovirus exposure and HLA in healthy donors. Some clones are missing from TCRdb's copy, which holds only in-frame ones; the method was immunoSEQ multiplex PCR. The table includes 170,000 or so clones, 84% detected once. Sequencing used PBMCs. All receptors derive from a boy between 2 and 15 years old in good health and CMV-seronegative. CDR3s include the opening cysteine and the closing phenylalanine or tryptophan. The order of the fields is V gene, J gene, CDR3 protein.

TRBV6-6	TRBJ2-5	CASSYSMAQGWETQYF
TRBV20-1	TRBJ2-7	CSASRSYEQYF
TRBV30	TRBJ2-2	CAWSVGHSTGELFF
TRBV27	TRBJ2-7	CASSLSQGGYEQYF
TRBV5-6	TRBJ2-7	CASSLGSGGSINEQYF
TRBV6-1	TRBJ1-5	CASSDRGLAIGPQHF
TRBV7-9	TRBJ1-1	CASSYDPKTANTEAFF
TRBV6-1	TRBJ2-1	CASSASGSSYNEQFF
TRBV11-2	TRBJ2-3	CASSLAWRSDTQYF
TRBV2	TRBJ2-7	CASSGGLLLSYEQYF
TRBV15	TRBJ1-1	CATSRDRETGTKHRYMNTEAFF
TRBV5-6	TRBJ2-5	CASSRGQKQETQYF
TRBV6-5	TRBJ2-1	CASSYSTGRNEQFF
TRBV19	TRBJ2-1	CACGAAPYNEQFF
TRBV5-6	TRBJ2-7	CASSLGTGYGYEQYF
TRBV27	TRBJ1-4	CASSSQRGNDKLFF
TRBV6-5	TRBJ2-5	CVSSYRTRPRGETQYF
TRBV29-1	TRBJ2-5	CSVENETGLMETQYF
TRBV5-1	TRBJ2-3	CASSLGGLAASTDTQYF
TRBV28	TRBJ2-2	CASTRGGILAGGITGELFF
TRBV4-1	TRBJ2-1	CASSLVQASYNEQFF
TRBV28	TRBJ1-5	CASSFIGGAGQPQHF
TRBV5-1	TRBJ2-5	CASSLADRGRETQYF
TRBV5-1	TRBJ2-3	CASSLGLAGDTQYF
TRBV27	TRBJ1-2	CASSPGTGYGYTF
TRBV5-1	TRBJ1-4	CASSRDSQGSNEKLFF
TRBV6-1	TRBJ2-5	CASSESPGAETQYF
TRBV6-4	TRBJ1-2	CASSGHTGSLFF
TRBV27	TRBJ2-2	CASSLQGRHPGELFF
TRBV10-3	TRBJ1-1	CAISDSRQGLNTEAFF
TRBV7-6	TRBJ2-1	CASSLVSDSYNEQFF
TRBV28	TRBJ1-4	CASRPTGGANEKLFF
TRBV6-5	TRBJ2-2	CASSYSSGRSTGELFF
TRBV6-4	TRBJ1-1	CASSDSPGQAAFF
TRBV5-1	TRBJ1-2	CASSRERTPYGYTF
TRBV4-1	TRBJ2-3	CASSQELAGVSDTQYF
TRBV9	TRBJ2-3	CASSGNRGDTQYF
TRBV18	TRBJ2-7	CASSPEYVDEQYF
TRBV18	TRBJ2-5	CASSSDSAAETQYF
TRBV30	TRBJ1-2	CAWSTHSYGYTF
TRBV7-9	TRBJ2-7	CASSSPGQVPYEQYF
TRBV9	TRBJ2-2	CASGSRAGELFF
TRBV2	.	CATSRPGESSYEQYF
TRBV28	TRBJ1-1	CASSTPDRITTEAFF
TRBV5-4	TRBJ2-7	CASSSAGRYEQYF
TRBV27	TRBJ2-5	CASSRVQGAETQYF
TRBV4-2	TRBJ1-1	CASSQMEVNTEAFF
TRBV6-6	TRBJ1-5	CASSREGARSNQPQHF
TRBV28	TRBJ2-1	CASSFPARGGFSPNNEQFF
TRBV5-4	TRBJ1-2	CASSLAMGQGTDGYTF
TRBV14	TRBJ2-4	CASSGGQGYIQYF